These 24 T cell receptor beta chains share one sample of origin, sequenced in a study of somatic mutations in cytotoxic T cells in rheumatoid arthritis. Data came from immunoSEQ multiplex PCR; TCRdb stores just in-frame clones and leaves some out. The sample contains tens of thousands of clones, around 81% of which appear only once. Sequencing was performed on CD8+ T cells sorted from blood. These receptor sequences come from an adult with rheumatoid arthritis.

The gene calls are TRBV29-1 and TRBJ1-2; D gene unclear. CDR1 and CDR2 from the germline V gene are SQVTM and ANQGSEA. The V gene lost 1 base and the J gene lost 8 bases, with 11 bases spanning the gap. The CDR3 has 12 amino acids. In nucleotides, the CDR3 is TGCAGCGTTGAAGCCGCACCAGAAGGCTACACCTTC. Translating it yields CSVEAAPEGYTF.

The CDR3 reads CASGDSEQYF. In DNA form, the CDR3 reads TGTGCCAGTGGGGACTCCGAGCAGTACTTC. The J gene is TRBJ2-7, the V gene TRBV2; the D gene is possibly TRBD2 (6 bases). This CDR3 region has 10 residues. Deletions cut 9 bases from V and 6 bases from J, with 9 bases between. Germline assignment: CDR1 SNHLY and CDR2 FYNNEI.

The CDR3 sequence is CASSFSTGELFF. The DNA for the CDR3 is TGTGCCAGCAGCTTCAGCACCGGGGAGCTGTTTTTT. The J gene is TRBJ2-2, the V gene TRBV5-6, with D uncertain. V lost 2 bases, J lost 4 bases, and 3 bases lay in between. Germline CDR1 SGHDT, CDR2 YYEEEE. CDR3 length: 12 residues.

J is TRBJ1-1 and V is TRBV5-1, with D tentatively TRBD1 (5 bases). The germline V gene has CDR1 SGHRS and CDR2 YFSETQ. V was cut by 1 base and J by 12 bases, with 22 bases left in between. This CDR3 contains 15 residues. The CDR3 spells CASSLSRLGGVGTFF. CDR3 DNA: TGCGCCAGCAGCTTGAGCCGGTTGGGAGGGGTAGGAACTTTCTTT.

The rearrangement joins TRBV28 to TRBJ1-2, with 7 bases aligning to TRBD1. The germline V gene encodes CDR1 MDHEN and CDR2 SYDVKM. The CDR3 covers 14 residues. The V segment lost 6 bases and the J segment 6 bases; nucleotides outside the gene matches: 10. The CDR3 sequence: CASSHRGPKDGYTF. The CDR3, as DNA: TGTGCCAGCAGCCACAGGGGCCCCAAGGATGGCTACACCTTC.

The CDR3: CASSWTALNTEAFF. In nucleotides, the CDR3 is TGTGCCAGCAGCTGGACAGCATTGAACACTGAAGCTTTCTTT. The chain has TRBV5-6 and TRBJ1-1; D perhaps matches TRBD1 (6 bases). CDR3 length: 14 amino acids. Trimming pared 3 bases from V and 0 bases from J, leaving 9 bases between. Germline V lookup: CDR1 SGHDT, CDR2 YYEEEE.

The table lists this clone with a few counts. The chain couples TRBV4-1 to TRBJ1-1; D call uncertain. Germline V lookup: CDR1 MGHRA, CDR2 YSYEKL. This CDR3 region has 14 residues. Trimming shortened V by 0 bases and J by 5 bases, and 10 bases separated the two germline ends. DNA for the CDR3: TGCGCCAGCAGCCAAGAGTCGGCTGGAACTGAAGCTTTCTTT. Translated: CASSQESAGTEAFF.

V and J are TRBV27 and TRBJ2-1; TRBD2 aligns across 11 bases. The trim removed 3 bases at V and 7 bases at J, leaving 5 bases unmatched. Germline V lookup: CDR1 MNHEY, CDR2 SMNVEV (reference sequence). The CDR3 is made up of 15 amino acids. CDR3 amino acids: CASSLVTSGKNEQFF. CDR3 in DNA: TGTGCCAGCAGTTTGGTGACTAGCGGGAAGAATGAGCAGTTCTTC.

The genes are TRBV5-6 and TRBJ2-7; TRBD2 agrees at 7 bases. Germline CDR1 SGHDT, CDR2 YYEEEE. V trimming: 3 bases; J trimming: 4 bases; junction bases outside the gene matches: 10. The CDR3 consists of 15 residues. Here the CDR3 reads CASSSERGPRYEQYV. The CDR3 nucleotides read TGTGCCAGCAGCTCCGAGCGGGGACCCCGGTACGAGCAGTACGTC.

V usage is TRBV2 and J usage is TRBJ1-2; D is ambiguous. The germline V gene has CDR1 SNHLY and CDR2 FYNNEI. V was trimmed by 6 bases and J by 5 bases, leaving 13 bases between them. This CDR3 is built from 13 residues. The CDR3 coding sequence is TGTGCCAGCAGCCCACCGGAGCCATATGGCTACACCTTC. Its protein is CASSPPEPYGYTF.

V usage is TRBV5-1 and J usage is TRBJ2-1, with 14 bases matching TRBD2. The length of the CDR3 is 15 residues. The germline V gene encodes CDR1 SGHRS and CDR2 YFSETQ. V trimming: 4 bases; J trimming: 7 bases; junction bases outside the gene matches: 4. CDR3 nucleotide sequence: TGCGCCAGCAGCCCGGGACTAGCGGGGGAAAATGAGCAGTTCTTC. Residues: CASSPGLAGENEQFF.

The chain recombines TRBV13 with TRBJ1-5; D is possibly TRBD1 (5 bases). Trimming stripped 2 bases from V and 2 bases from J, with 10 bases between. The CDR3 totals 15 residues. Germline CDR1 is PRHDT and CDR2 is FYEKMQ (reference sequence). In nucleotides, the CDR3 is TGTGCCAGCAGCTTACGAGGGGTCGGCAATCAGCCCCAGCATTTT. This codes for CASSLRGVGNQPQHF.

CDR3 nucleotides: TGTGCCAGCTCACCACAGGACGGTGGAAACACCATATATTTT. It specifies CASSPQDGGNTIYF. This chain links TRBV18 with TRBJ1-3; D is ambiguous. The CDR3 contains 14 residues. Germline V gene data show CDR1 as KGHSH and CDR2 as LQKENI. V was shortened by 1 base and J by 3 bases, with 7 bases between the two germline ends.

The chain carries TRBV7-9 and TRBJ2-5, with D maybe TRBD1 (6 bases). This CDR3 spans 16 amino acids. Germline CDR1 is SEHNR and CDR2 is FQNEAQ (reference sequence). Trimming took off 2 bases at V and 1 base at J, with 14 bases between the two ends. The CDR3 spells CASSLFSTGPQETQYF. In DNA form, the CDR3 reads TGTGCCAGCAGCTTATTTTCGACAGGCCCCCAAGAGACCCAGTACTTC. The full variable domain, in which reference TRBV7-9 and TRBJ2-5 provide the parts outside the CDR3, is DTGVSQNPRHKITKRGQNVTFRCDPISEHNRLYWYRQTLGQGPEFLTYFQNEAQLEKSRLLSDRFSAERPKGSFSTLEIQRTEQGDSAMYLCASSLFSTGPQETQYFGPGTRLLVL.

The genes are TRBV4-2 and TRBJ1-5; no reliable D call. This CDR3 has 17 amino acids. From germline, CDR1 is LGHNA and CDR2 YNFKEQ. V lost 1 base and J 0 bases, leaving 13 bases between the germline ends. The CDR3 nucleotides read TGTGCCAGCAGCCAAGCCCGGACGGAATATAGCAATCAGCCCCAGCATTTT. Its translation: CASSQARTEYSNQPQHF.

The CDR3 coding sequence is TGTGCCAGCAGTTTGACTGGGCCGCGTACGCAGTATTTT. This translates into CASSLTGPRTQYF. The chain links TRBV6-5 to TRBJ2-3; D ambiguous. V lost 4 bases and J lost 8, with 13 bases in between. The CDR3 length is 13 residues. CDR1 and CDR2 from the germline V gene are MNHEY and SVGAGI.

V usage is TRBV7-9 and J usage is TRBJ1-2; D uncertain. V gave up 6 bases and J gave up 8 bases, with 16 bases separating them. This CDR3 comprises 13 residues. Germline CDR1 SEHNR, CDR2 FQNEAQ (reference sequence). CDR3 bases: TGTGCCAGCAGTTCAAACTGGCGTGGGGGCTACACCTTC. As protein: CASSSNWRGGYTF.

This clone came up a few times. V gene TRBV7-8 combines with J gene TRBJ1-1; D is perhaps TRBD1 (5 bases). Germline CDR1 SGHVS, CDR2 FQNEAQ. Trimming left V 5 bases short and J 11 bases short, with 15 bases between. The CDR3 contains 12 residues. The CDR3 sequence is CASSPSGAWAFF. The CDR3 DNA reads TGTGCCAGCAGCCCTAGTGGGGCGTGGGCTTTCTTT.

The rearrangement joins TRBV7-3 to TRBJ2-3, with 11 bases fitting TRBD2. The J segment lost 2 bases and the V segment lost 5 bases, leaving 3 bases of the junction unmatched. CDR1 and CDR2 (germline): SGHTA, FQGTGA. The CDR3 has 15 residues. CDR3 in amino acids: CASSPSGGNTDTQYF. CDR3 sequence (DNA): TGTGCCAGCAGCCCTAGCGGGGGGAACACAGATACGCAGTATTTT.

V usage is TRBV2 and J usage is TRBJ2-2, with TRBD2 identical over 14 bases. Germline CDR1 SNHLY, CDR2 FYNNEI. The J segment lost 0 bases and the V segment lost 0 bases, leaving 6 bases of the junction unmatched. This CDR3 is built from 20 residues. The DNA for the CDR3 is TGTGCCAGCAGTGAAGCAGTCCCGGGACTAGCGGGAGCGAACACCGGGGAGCTGTTTTTT. Its translation is CASSEAVPGLAGANTGELFF.

This clone is classed as medium-sized. Other DNA variants within this sample encode the same CDR3. The rearrangement joins TRBV28 to TRBJ1-5; D gene unclear. V gave up 6 bases and J gave up 9 bases, with 12 bases separating them. CDR1 is MDHEN and CDR2 is SYDVKM in the germline V gene. This CDR3 spans 12 amino acids. Here the CDR3 DNA reads TGTGCCAGCAGCCCACCCCGGGGGCCCCAGCATTTT. This sequence encodes CASSPPRGPQHF.

This clone was observed a few times. As DNA, the CDR3 is TGCGCCAGCAGCCAACAGGACGGGCCTTGGAATCAGCCCCAGCATTTT. This translates into CASSQQDGPWNQPQHF. The chain recombines TRBV4-1 with TRBJ1-5; D gene ambiguous. The ends were cut back, 2 bases at V and 4 bases at J, with 15 bases in the middle. The CDR3 has 16 amino acids. Germline V gene lookup returns CDR1 MGHRA and CDR2 YSYEKL.

The V gene is TRBV9, the J gene TRBJ1-5; D might be TRBD1 (5 bases). The germline gives CDR1 SGDLS, CDR2 YYNGEE. The CDR3 contains 14 residues. V lost 2 bases and J lost 3, with 9 bases in between. The CDR3 reads CASSVGATNQPQHF. In nucleotides, the CDR3 is TGTGCCAGCAGCGTCGGGGCAACCAATCAGCCCCAGCATTTT.

The rearrangement uses TRBV5-1 and TRBJ2-1; 7 bases line up with TRBD2. V trimming: 7 bases; J trimming: 1 base; junction bases outside the gene matches: 2. Germline assignment: CDR1 SGHRS and CDR2 YFSETQ. The CDR3 is 13 amino acids. DNA of the CDR3: TGCGCCAGCGGGGGGGTTTCCTACAATGAGCAGTTCTTC. The encoded protein is CASGGVSYNEQFF.